Listed below are T cell receptor beta chains from one sample, sequenced in a study of cytomegalovirus exposure and HLA in healthy donors. This table comes from immunoSEQ multiplex PCR, and its TCRdb copy is limited to in-frame clones, with some not included. The sample has over 55,000 clones, more than 75% seen once. The sequencing sample was made of PBMCs. Source of these receptors: a male donor in good health and CMV-seronegative. Both conserved end residues are part of each CDR3. The order of the fields is V gene, J gene, CDR3 protein.

V: TRBV28
J: TRBJ2-7
CDR3: CASSLAGQLLYEQYF

V: TRBV6-5
J: TRBJ1-3
CDR3: CASSRGTGVGNTIYF

V: TRBV30
J: TRBJ2-1
CDR3: CALTGTGGNEQFF

V: TRBV6-5
J: TRBJ1-1
CDR3: CASSSQGQGASF

V: TRBV30
J: TRBJ1-4
CDR3: CAWSGHEATNEKLFF

V: TRBV29-1
J: TRBJ1-1
CDR3: CSVGGGAGAFF

V: TRBV11-2
J: TRBJ1-1
CDR3: CASSLDGGSYEAFF

V: TRBV9
J: TRBJ1-3
CDR3: CASSVVPGQRNTIYF

V: TRBV4-3
J: TRBJ2-1
CDR3: CASSQDLEEVSYNEQFF

V: TRBV5-4
J: TRBJ2-2
CDR3: CASSSFRGENTGELFF

V: TRBV4-1
J: TRBJ2-1
CDR3: CASSQVNLGTSGDNEQFF

V: TRBV6-1
J: TRBJ1-1
CDR3: CASKSGAGSSFF

V: TRBV7-7
J: TRBJ2-7
CDR3: CASSQRDNPYEQYF

V: TRBV4-2
J: TRBJ1-6
CDR3: CASSQGEGSSSPLHF

V: TRBV7-9
J: TRBJ1-2
CDR3: CASSLERVGGYTF

V: TRBV18
J: TRBJ2-3
CDR3: CASSPRTGSTDTQYF